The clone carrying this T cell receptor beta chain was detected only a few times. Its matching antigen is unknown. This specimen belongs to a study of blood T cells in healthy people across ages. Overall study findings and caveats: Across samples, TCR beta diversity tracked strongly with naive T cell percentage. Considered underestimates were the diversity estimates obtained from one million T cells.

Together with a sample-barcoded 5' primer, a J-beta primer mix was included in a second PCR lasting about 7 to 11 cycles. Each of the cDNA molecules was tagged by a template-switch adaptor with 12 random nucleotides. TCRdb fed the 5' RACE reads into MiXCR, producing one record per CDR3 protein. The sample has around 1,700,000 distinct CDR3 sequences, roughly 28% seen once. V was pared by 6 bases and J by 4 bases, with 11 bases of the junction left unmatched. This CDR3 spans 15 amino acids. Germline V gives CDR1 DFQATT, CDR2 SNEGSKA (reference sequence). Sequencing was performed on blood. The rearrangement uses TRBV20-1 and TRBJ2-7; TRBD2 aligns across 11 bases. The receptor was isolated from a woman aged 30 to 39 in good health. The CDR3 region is CSAPRPTSGGYEQYF. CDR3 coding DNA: TGCAGTGCCCCCCGGCCTACTAGCGGGGGTTACGAGCAGTACTTC.